This T cell receptor beta chain was profiled in a study of post-analysis software for immune sequencing data. Unique molecular identifiers were carried by the TCR beta cDNA libraries. MiXCR, applied by TCRdb to the PCR reads, yields one record per CDR3 protein. The data show about 770,000 distinct CDR3 sequences, 40% to 55% seen once. On this clonotype: What it recognizes is unknown.

CDR3 length: 13 amino acids. The germline V and J ends were trimmed by 6 bases and 6 bases, with 15 bases remaining between them. Germline V gene sequence: CDR1 SQVTM, CDR2 ANQGSEA. Broader study findings: A few TRBV segments occurring more often in patients than controls included TRBV5-6, TRBV5-1 and TRBV20-1. The normalized Chao1 diversity of multiple sclerosis patients was significantly lower than that of controls.

V gene TRBV29-1 combines with J gene TRBJ1-5; the D gene is possibly TRBD1 (6 bases). Sequencing was done on a sample of blood. The source of this sequence is a girl aged 10 to 17 with multiple sclerosis. The CDR3 DNA sequence: TGCAGCGTGAGGGAGGGGGGCGGTCAGCCCCAGCATTTT. Translated: CSVREGGGQPQHF.